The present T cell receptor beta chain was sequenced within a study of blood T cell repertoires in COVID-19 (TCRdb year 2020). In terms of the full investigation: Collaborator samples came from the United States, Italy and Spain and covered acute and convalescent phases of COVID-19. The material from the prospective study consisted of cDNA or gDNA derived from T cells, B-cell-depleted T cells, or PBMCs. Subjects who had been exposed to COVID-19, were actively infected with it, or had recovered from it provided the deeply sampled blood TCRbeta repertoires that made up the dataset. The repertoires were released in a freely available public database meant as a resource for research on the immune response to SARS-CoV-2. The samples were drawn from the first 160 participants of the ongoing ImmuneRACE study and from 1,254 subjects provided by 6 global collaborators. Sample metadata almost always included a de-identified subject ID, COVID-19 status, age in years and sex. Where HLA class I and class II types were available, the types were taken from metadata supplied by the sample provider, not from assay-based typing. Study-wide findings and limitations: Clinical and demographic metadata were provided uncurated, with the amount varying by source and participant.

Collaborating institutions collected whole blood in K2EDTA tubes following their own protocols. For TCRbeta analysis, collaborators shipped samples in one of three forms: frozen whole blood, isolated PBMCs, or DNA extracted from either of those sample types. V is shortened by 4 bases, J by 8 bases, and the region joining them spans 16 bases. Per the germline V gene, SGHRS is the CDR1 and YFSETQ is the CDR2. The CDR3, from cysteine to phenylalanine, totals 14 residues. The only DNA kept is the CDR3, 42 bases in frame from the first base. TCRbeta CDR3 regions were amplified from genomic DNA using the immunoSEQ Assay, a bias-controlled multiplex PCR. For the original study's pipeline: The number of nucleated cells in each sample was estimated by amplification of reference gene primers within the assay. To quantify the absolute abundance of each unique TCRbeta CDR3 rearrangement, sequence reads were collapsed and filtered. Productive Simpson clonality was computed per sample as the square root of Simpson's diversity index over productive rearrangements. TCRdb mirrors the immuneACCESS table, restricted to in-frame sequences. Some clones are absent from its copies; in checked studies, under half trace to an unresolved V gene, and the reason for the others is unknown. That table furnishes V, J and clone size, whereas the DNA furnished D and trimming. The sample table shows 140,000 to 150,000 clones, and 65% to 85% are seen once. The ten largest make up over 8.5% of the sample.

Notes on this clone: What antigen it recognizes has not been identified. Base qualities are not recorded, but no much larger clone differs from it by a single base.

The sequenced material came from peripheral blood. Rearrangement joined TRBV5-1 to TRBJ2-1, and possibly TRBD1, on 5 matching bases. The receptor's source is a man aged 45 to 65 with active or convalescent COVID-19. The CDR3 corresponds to CASSVTVPYDEQFF. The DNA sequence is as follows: TGCGCCAGCAGCGTGACAGTTCCATACGATGAGCAGTTCTTC.